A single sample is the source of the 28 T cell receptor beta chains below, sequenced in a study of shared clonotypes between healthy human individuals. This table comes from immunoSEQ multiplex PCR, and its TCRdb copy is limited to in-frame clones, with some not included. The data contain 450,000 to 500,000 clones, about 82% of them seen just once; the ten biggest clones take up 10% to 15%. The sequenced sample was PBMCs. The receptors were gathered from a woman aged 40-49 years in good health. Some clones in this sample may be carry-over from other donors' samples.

CDR3 amino acids: CASSAGTGSYTDTQYF. The CDR3 nucleotides are TGTGCCAGCAGTGCCGGGACAGGGTCCTACACAGATACGCAGTATTTT. The V call is TRBV27, the J call TRBJ2-3; TRBD1 matches 9 bases. Losses at the gene ends were 5 bases for V and 2 bases for J; bases not matched to a gene: 8. Per the germline V gene, CDR1 is MNHEY and CDR2 is SMNVEV (reference sequence). The length of the CDR3 is 16 residues.

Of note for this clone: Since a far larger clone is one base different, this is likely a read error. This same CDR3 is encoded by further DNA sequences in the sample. CDR3 bases: TGCGCCAGCAGTTTCCTCCGCTACTCACCCTACGAGCAGTACTTC. It encodes CASSFLRYSPYEQYF. The chain is built from TRBV7-8 and TRBJ2-7, with D hard to call. The germline gives CDR1 SGHVS, CDR2 FQNEAQ. The CDR3 is 15 amino acids.

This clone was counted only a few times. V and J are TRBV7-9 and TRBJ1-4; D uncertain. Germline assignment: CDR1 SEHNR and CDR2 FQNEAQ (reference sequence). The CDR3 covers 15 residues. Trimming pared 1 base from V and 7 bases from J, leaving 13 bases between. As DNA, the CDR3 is TGTGCCAGCAGCTTAGAGGCCCAAGGCGGTGAAAAACTGTTTTTT. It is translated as CASSLEAQGGEKLFF. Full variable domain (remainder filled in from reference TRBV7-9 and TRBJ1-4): DTGVSQNPRHKITKRGQNVTFRCDPISEHNRLYWYRQTLGQGPEFLTYFQNEAQLEKSRLLSDRFSAERPKGSFSTLEIQRTEQGDSAMYLCASSLEAQGGEKLFFGSGTQLSVL.

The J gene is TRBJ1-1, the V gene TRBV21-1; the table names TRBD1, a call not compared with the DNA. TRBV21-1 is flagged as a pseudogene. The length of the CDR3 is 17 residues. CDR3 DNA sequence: TGTGCCAGCAGCCCCAGAATACAGGTGCCCCTGGACACTGAAGCTTTCTTT. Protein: CASSPRIQVPLDTEAFF.

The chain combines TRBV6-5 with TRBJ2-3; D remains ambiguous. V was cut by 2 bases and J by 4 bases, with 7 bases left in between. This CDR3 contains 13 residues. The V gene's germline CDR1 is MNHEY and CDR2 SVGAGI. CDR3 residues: CASSYNGADTQYF. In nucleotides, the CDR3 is TGTGCCAGCAGTTACAACGGTGCAGATACGCAGTATTTT.

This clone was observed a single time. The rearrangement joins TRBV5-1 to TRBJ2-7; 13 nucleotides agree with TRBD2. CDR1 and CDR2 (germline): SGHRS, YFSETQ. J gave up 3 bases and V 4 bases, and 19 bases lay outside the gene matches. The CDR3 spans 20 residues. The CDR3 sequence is CASSVKPGLAGPLPYYEQYF. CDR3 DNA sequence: TGCGCCAGCAGCGTCAAACCGGGACTAGCGGGGCCTCTGCCCTACTACGAGCAGTACTTC.

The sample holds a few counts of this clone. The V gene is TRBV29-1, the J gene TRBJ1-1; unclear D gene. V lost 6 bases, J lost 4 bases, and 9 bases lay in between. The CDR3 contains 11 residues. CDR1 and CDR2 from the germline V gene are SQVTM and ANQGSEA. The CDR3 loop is CSVQLTTEAFF. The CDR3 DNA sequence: TGCAGCGTCCAGTTGACCACTGAAGCTTTCTTT.

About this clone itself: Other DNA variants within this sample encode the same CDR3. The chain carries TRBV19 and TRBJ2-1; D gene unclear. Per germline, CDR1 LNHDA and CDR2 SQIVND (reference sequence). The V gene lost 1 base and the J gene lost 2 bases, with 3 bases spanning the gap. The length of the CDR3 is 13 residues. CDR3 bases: TGTGCCAGTAGTATAGGGCCCTACAATGAGCAGTTCTTC. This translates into CASSIGPYNEQFF.

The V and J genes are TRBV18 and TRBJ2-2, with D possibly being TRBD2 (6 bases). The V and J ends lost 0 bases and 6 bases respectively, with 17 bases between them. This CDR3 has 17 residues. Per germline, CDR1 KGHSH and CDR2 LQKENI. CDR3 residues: CASSPPLGTQGAGELFF. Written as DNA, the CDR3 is TGTGCCAGCTCACCACCCCTCGGGACTCAAGGAGCCGGGGAGCTGTTTTTT. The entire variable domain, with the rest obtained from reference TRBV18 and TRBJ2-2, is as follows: NAGVMQNPRHLVRRRGQEARLRCSPMKGHSHVYWYRQLPEEGLKFMVYLQKENIIDESGMPKERFSAEFPKEGPSILRIQQVVRGDSAAYFCASSPPLGTQGAGELFFGEGSRLTVL.

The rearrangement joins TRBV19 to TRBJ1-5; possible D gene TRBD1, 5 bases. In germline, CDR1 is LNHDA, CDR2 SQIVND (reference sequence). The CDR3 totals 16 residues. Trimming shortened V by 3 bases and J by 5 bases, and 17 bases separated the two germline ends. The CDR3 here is CASSIPSGPGDQPQHF. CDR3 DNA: TGTGCCAGTAGTATCCCCTCCGGGCCGGGGGATCAGCCCCAGCATTTT.

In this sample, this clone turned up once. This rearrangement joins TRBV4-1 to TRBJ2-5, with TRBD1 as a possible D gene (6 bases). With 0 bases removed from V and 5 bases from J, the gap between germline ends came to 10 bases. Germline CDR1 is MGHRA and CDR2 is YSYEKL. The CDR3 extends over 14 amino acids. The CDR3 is CASSQEYRAETQYF. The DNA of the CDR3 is TGCGCCAGCAGCCAAGAATACAGGGCGGAGACCCAGTACTTC.

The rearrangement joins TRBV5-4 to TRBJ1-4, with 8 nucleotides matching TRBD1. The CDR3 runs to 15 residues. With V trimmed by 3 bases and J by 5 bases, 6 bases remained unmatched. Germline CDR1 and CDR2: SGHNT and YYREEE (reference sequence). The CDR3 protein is CASSSNRGGNEKLFF. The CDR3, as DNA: TGTGCCAGCAGCTCAAACAGGGGGGGAAATGAAAAACTGTTTTTT.

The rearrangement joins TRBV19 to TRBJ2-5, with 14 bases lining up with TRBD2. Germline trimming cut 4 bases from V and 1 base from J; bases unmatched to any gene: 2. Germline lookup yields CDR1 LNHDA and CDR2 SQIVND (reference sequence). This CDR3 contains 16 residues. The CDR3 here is CASSRTSGRFQETQYF. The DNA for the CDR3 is TGTGCCAGTAGTAGGACTAGCGGGAGGTTCCAAGAGACCCAGTACTTC.

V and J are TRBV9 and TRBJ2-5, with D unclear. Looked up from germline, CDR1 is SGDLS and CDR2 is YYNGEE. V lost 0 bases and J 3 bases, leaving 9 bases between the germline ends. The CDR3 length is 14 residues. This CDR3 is CASSVDHGEETQYF. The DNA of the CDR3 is TGTGCCAGCAGCGTAGACCATGGGGAAGAGACCCAGTACTTC.

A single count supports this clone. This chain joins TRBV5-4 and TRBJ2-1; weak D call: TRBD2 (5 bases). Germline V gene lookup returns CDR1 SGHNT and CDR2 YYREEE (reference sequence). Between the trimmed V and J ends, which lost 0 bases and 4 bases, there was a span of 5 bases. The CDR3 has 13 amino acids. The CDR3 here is CASSLGLYNEQFF. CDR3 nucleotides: TGTGCCAGCAGCTTGGGACTATACAATGAGCAGTTCTTC.

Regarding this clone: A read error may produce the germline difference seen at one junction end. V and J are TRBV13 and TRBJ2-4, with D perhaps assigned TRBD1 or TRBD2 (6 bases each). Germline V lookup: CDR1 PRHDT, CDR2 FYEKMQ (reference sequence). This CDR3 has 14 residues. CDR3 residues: CASSLGRGLNIRYF. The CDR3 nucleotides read TGTGCCAGCAGCTTAGGCCGGGGGCTAAACATTCGGTACTTC.

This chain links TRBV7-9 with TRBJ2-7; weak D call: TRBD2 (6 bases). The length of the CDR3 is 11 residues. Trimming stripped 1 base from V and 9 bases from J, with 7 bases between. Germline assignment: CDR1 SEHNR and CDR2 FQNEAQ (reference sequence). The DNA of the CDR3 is TGTGCCAGCAGCTTAGGGGACTGGCAGTACTTC. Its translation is CASSLGDWQYF. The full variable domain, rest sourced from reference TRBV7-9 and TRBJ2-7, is DTGVSQNPRHKITKRGQNVTFRCDPISEHNRLYWYRQTLGQGPEFLTYFQNEAQLEKSRLLSDRFSAERPKGSFSTLEIQRTEQGDSAMYLCASSLGDWQYFGPGTRLTVT.

The CDR3 region has the DNA TGTGCCAGCTCACCGACTTCAGCAGGGGATAATGGCTACACCTTC. It is translated as CASSPTSAGDNGYTF. The V gene is TRBV18, the J gene TRBJ1-2; D possibly corresponds to TRBD1 (6 bases). Germline loops: CDR1 KGHSH, CDR2 LQKENI. The V end was cut by 3 bases, the J end by 6 bases, with 17 bases between. The CDR3 spans 15 residues.

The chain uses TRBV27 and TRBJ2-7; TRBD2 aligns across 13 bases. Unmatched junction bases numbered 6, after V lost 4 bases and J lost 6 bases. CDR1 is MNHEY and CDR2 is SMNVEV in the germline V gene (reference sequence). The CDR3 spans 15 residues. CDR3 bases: TGTGCCAGCAGTTCGGGACTAGCGGGATCCCCCGAGCAGTACTTC. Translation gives CASSSGLAGSPEQYF.

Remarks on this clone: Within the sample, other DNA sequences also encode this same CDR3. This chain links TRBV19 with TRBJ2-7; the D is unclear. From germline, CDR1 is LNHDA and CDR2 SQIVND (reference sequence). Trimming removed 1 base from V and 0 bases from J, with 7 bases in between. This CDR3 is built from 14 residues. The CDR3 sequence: CASSIGGSSYEQYF. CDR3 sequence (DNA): TGTGCCAGTAGTATAGGCGGAAGCTCCTACGAGCAGTACTTC.

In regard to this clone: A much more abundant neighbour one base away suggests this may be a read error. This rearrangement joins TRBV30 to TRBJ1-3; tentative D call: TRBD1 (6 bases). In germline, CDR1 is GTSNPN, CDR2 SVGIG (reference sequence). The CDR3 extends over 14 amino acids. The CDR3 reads CAWSVGGSGDTIYF. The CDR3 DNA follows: TGTGCCTGGAGTGTCGGGGGCTCTGGAGACACCATATATTTT. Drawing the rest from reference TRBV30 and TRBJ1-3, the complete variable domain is SQTIHQWPATLVQPVGSPLSLECTVEGTSNPNLYWYRQAAGRGLQLLFYSVGIGQISSEVPQNLSASRPQDRQFILSSKKLLLSDSGFYLCAWSVGGSGDTIYFGEGSWLTVV.

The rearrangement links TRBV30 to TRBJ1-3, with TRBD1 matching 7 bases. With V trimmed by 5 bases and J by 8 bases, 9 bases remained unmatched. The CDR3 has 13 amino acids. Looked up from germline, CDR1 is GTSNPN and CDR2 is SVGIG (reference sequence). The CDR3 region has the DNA TGTGCCTGGCAGACTAAGGGGGCGGACACCATATATTTT. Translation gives CAWQTKGADTIYF.

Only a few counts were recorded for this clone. CDR3 coding DNA: TGTGCCACCAGCAGAGATGGGGAACAGGGCTATGGCTACACCTTC. Its translation: CATSRDGEQGYGYTF. The V and J genes are TRBV15 and TRBJ1-2; D is perhaps TRBD1 (6 bases). This CDR3 has 15 amino acids. Germline V CDR1 and CDR2: LNHNV, YYDKDF (reference sequence). Trimming pared 0 bases from V and 4 bases from J, leaving 12 bases between. The entire variable domain, with the rest obtained from reference TRBV15 and TRBJ1-2, is as follows: DAMVIQNPRYQVTQFGKPVTLSCSQTLNHNVMYWYQQKSSQAPKLLFHYYDKDFNNEADTPDNFQSRRPNTSFCFLDIRSPGLGDTAMYLCATSRDGEQGYGYTFGSGTRLTVV.

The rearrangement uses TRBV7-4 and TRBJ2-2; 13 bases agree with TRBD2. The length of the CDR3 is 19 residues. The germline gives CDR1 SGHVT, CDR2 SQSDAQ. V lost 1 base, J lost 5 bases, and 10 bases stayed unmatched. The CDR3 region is CASSLVPRLAGGETGELFF. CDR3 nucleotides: TGTGCCAGCAGCTTAGTCCCCCGACTAGCGGGAGGTGAGACCGGGGAGCTGTTTTTT.

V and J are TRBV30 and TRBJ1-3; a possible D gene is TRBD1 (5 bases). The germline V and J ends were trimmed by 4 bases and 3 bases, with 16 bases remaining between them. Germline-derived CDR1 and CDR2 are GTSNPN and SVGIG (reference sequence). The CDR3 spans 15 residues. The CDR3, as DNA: TGTGCCTGGACCGGTGGAGGGGCGCTTGGAAACACCATATATTTT. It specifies CAWTGGGALGNTIYF.

The CDR3 here is CASSLRPTYKTGDHNEQFF. DNA for the CDR3: TGTGCCAGCAGCCTTAGACCGACTTATAAGACAGGAGATCACAATGAGCAGTTCTTC. The chain has TRBV7-9 and TRBJ2-1; perhaps TRBD1 as D (6 bases). In germline, CDR1 is SEHNR, CDR2 FQNEAQ (reference sequence). This CDR3 has 19 residues. V dropped 5 bases and J dropped 5 bases, with 28 bases sitting between them.

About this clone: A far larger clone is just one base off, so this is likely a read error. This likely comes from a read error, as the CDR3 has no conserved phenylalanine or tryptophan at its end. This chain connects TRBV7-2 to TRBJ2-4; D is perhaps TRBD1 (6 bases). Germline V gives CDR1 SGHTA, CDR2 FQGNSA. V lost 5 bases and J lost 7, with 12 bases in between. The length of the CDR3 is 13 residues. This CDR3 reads CASSNDRSNIQYL. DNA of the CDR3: TGTGCCAGCAGCAACGACAGGTCCAACATTCAGTACCTC.

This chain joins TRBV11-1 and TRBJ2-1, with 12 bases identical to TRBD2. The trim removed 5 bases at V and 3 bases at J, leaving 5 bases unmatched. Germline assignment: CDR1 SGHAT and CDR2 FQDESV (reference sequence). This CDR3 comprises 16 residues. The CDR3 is CASSLSTSGSYNEQFF. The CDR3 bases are TGTGCCAGCAGCCTCTCGACTAGCGGGAGCTACAATGAGCAGTTCTTC.